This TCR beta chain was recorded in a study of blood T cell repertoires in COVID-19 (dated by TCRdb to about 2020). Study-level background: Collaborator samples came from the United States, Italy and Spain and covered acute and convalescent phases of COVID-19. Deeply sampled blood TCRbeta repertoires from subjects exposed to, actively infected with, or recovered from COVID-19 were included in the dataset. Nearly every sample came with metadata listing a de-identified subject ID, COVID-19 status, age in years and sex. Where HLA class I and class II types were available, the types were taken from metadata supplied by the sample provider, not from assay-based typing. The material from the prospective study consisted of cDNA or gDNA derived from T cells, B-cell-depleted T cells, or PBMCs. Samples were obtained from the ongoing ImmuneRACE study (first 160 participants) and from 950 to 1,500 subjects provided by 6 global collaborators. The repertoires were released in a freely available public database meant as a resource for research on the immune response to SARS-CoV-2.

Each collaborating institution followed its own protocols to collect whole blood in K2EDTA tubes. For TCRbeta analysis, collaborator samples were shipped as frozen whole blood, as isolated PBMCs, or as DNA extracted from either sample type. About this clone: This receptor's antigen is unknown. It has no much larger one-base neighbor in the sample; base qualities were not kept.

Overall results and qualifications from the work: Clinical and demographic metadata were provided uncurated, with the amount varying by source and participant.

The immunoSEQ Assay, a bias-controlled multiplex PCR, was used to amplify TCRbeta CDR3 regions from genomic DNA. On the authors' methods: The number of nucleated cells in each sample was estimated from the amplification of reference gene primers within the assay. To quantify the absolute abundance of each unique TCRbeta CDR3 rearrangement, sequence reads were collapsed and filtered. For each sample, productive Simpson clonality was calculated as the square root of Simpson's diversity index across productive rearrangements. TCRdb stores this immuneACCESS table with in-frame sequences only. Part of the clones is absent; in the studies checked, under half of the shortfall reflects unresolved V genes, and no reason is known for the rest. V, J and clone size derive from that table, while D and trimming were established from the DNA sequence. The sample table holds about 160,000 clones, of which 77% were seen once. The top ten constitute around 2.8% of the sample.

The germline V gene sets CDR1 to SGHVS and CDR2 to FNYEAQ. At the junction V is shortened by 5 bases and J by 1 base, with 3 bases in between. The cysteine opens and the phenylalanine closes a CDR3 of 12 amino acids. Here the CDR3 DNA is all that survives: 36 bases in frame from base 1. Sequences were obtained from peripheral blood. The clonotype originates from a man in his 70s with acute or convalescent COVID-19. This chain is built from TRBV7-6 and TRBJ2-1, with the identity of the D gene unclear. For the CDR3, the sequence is CASSQSYNEQFF. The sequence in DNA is TGTGCCAGCAGCCAATCCTACAATGAGCAGTTCTTC.